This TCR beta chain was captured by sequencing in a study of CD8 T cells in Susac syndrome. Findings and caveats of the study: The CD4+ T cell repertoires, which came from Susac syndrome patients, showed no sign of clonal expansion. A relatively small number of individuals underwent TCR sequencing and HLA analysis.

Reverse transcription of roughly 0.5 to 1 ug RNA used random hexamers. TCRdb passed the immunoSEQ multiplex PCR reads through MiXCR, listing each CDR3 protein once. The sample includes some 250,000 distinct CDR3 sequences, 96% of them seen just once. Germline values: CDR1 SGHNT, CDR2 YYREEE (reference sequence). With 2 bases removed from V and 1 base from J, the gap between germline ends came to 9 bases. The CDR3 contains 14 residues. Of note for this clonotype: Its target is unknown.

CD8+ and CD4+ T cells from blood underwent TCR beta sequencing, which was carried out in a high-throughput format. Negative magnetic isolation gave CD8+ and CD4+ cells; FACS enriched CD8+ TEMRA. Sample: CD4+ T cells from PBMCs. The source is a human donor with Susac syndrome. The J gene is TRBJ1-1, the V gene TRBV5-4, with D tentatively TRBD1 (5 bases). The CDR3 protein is CASSFATGNTEAFF. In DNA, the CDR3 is TGTGCCAGCAGCTTCGCAACAGGGAACACTGAAGCTTTCTTT.